This TCR beta chain comes out of a study of CD8 T cells in ankylosing spondylitis. This clonotype was seen only a few times. Its specificity is unknown. V lost 8 bases to trimming and J lost 6 bases; unmatched junction nucleotides: 7. CDR3 length: 13 residues. CDR1 is MNHNS and CDR2 is SASEGT in the germline V gene. Study results and caveats: Seven to nine highly homologous variants made up a TCR beta motif, and this motif appeared characteristic of ankylosing spondylitis blood.

Each CDR3 protein is one row after TCRdb ran MiXCR on the 5' RACE reads. Of 750,000 to 850,000 distinct CDR3 sequences in the sample, about an eighth were seen once. Sequenced input: blood, either unsorted or a sorted T cell fraction (not recorded which). The rearrangement joins TRBV6-1 to TRBJ2-1; 7 nucleotides align to TRBD2. This receptor was taken from a male donor with ankylosing spondylitis. CDR3 loop: CASRPGGSNEQFF. CDR3 bases: TGTGCCAGCCGTCCGGGGGGTAGCAATGAGCAGTTCTTC.